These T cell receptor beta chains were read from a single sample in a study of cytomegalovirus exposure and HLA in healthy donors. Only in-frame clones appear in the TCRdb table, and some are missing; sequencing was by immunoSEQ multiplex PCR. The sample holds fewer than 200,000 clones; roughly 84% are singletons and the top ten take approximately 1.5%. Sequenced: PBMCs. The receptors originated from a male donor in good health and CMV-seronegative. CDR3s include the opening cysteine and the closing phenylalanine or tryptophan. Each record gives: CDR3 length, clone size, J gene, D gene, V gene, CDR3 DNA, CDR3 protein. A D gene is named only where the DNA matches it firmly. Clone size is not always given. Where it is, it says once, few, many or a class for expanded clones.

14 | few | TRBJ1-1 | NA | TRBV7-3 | TGTGCCAGCAGCGTGAAAGGGGCAAGGTCTGAAGCTTTCTTT | CASSVKGARSEAFF
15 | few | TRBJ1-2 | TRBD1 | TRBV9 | TGTGCCAGCAGCGTAACCAGGGGGTCTAACTATGGCTACACCTTC | CASSVTRGSNYGYTF
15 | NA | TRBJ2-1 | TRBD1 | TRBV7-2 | TGTGCCAGCAGTAAACACAGGGGCCCGGGACAACCGCAGTTCTTC | CASSKHRGPGQPQFF
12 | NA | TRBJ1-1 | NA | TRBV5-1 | TGCGCCAGCAGCAGAGAATTCGCTGAAGCTTTCTTT | CASSREFAEAFF
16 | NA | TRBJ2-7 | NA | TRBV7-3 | TGTGCCAGCAGCTTAACGTTGGTCCCCAAGCCCTACGAGCAGTACTTC | CASSLTLVPKPYEQYF
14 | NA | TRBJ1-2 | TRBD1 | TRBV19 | TGTGCCAGCAGGTTAAGACAGGGTTCCTATGGCTACACCTTC | CASRLRQGSYGYTF
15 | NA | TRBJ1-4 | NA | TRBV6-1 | TGTGCCAGCAGTGAGGAGGGGAGGGCTAATGAAAAACTGTTTTTT | CASSEEGRANEKLFF
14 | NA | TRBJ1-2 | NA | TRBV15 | TGTGCCACCAGCAGAGTACAGGGCTTAAGTGGCTACACCTTC | CATSRVQGLSGYTF
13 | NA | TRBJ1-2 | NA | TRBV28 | TGTGCCAGCACCAACCGTGGGCTTTATGGCTACACCTTC | CASTNRGLYGYTF
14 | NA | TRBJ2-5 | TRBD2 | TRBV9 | TGTGCCAGCAGCGTAGGGGCTAGCGGGGTGACCCAGTACTTC | CASSVGASGVTQYF
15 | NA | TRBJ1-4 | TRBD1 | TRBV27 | TGTGCCAGCCTGGTACCGGGACAGGGTAATGAAAAACTGTTTTTT | CASLVPGQGNEKLFF
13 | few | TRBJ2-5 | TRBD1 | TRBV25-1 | TGTGCCAGCGCAGGGACAGCCCAAGAGACCCAGTACTTC | CASAGTAQETQYF
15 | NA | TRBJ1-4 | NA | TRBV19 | TGTGCCAGTAGTATGACGACAGGTTCTTTTGAAAAACTGTTTTTT | CASSMTTGSFEKLFF
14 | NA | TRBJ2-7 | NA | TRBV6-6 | NA | CASSYVGWGAERYF
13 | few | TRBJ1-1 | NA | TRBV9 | TGTGCCAGCAGCGCCAGGGATCGCGCTGAAGCTTTCTTT | CASSARDRAEAFF
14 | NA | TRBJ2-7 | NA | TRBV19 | TGTGCCAGTAGTCTAGGACGGAGGGTGGACGAGCAGTACTTC | CASSLGRRVDEQYF
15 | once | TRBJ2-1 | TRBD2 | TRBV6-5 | TGTGCCAGTTACCGCCGACTAGCGGGAGTGAATGAGCAGTTCTTC | CASYRRLAGVNEQFF
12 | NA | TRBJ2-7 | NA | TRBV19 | TGTGCCAGTAGTTTTGGCGGCTACGAGCAGTACTTC | CASSFGGYEQYF
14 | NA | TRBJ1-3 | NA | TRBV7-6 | TGTGCCAGCAGCGAAACTAACTCTGGAAACACCATATATTTT | CASSETNSGNTIYF
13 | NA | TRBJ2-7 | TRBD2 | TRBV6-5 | TGTGCCAGCAGTCTAGCGGGGGGGCGAGAGCAGTACTTC | CASSLAGGREQYF
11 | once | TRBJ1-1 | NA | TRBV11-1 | TGTGCCAGCAGCTTATCATCGGGGGCTTTCTTT | CASSLSSGAFF
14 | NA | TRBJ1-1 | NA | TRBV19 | TGTGCCAGTAACAATGGGGGGGTCTGGACTGAAGCTTTCTTT | CASNNGGVWTEAFF
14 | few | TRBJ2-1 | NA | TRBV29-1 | TGCAGCGTTGTTTTAGCGGTCTCCTACAATGAGCAGTTCTTC | CSVVLAVSYNEQFF
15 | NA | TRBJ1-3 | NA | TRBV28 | TGTGCCAGCAGTTTATCGGGGGGATCTGGAAACACCATATATTTT | CASSLSGGSGNTIYF
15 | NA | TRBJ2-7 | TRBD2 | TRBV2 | TGTGCCAGCAGTGAAAGTGGCGGGAGTTCCTACGAGCAGTACTTC | CASSESGGSSYEQYF
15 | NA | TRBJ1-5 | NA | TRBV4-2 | TGTGCCAGCAGCCAAGGTCCAGGGGACAATCAGCCCCAGCATTTT | CASSQGPGDNQPQHF
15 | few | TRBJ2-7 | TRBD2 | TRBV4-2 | TGTGCCAGCAGCCGTAGCGGGGGAGAGTCCTACGAGCAGTACTTC | CASSRSGGESYEQYF